Presented here are 23 T cell receptor beta chains from one specimen sequenced in a study of blood T cell repertoires in COVID-19. Data came from immunoSEQ multiplex PCR; TCRdb stores just in-frame clones and leaves some out. This sample carries 200,000 to 250,000 clones, 70% to 90% of them seen once, and the ten largest clones take approximately 10%. Sequencing was performed on PBMCs or T cells enriched from blood (not recorded which). The receptor source for this set is a man between 25 and 39 years old who had recovered from COVID-19.

V and J are TRBV5-5 and TRBJ2-5, with a possible D match to TRBD2 (6 bases). V lost 2 bases and J lost 3, with 11 bases in between. The CDR3 contains 14 residues. The germline V gene has CDR1 SGHKS and CDR2 YYEKEE (reference sequence). In DNA, the CDR3 is TGTGCCAGCAGCTTTTGGCGGGGAGAAGAGACCCAGTACTTC. It is translated as CASSFWRGEETQYF.

This chain links TRBV11-2 with TRBJ2-5, with D maybe TRBD1 (6 bases). Trimming took 5 bases from V and 9 from J, leaving 13 bases between them. From germline, CDR1 is SGHAT and CDR2 FQNNGV. The CDR3 extends over 12 amino acids. The CDR3 here is CASSPNKGAQYF. The CDR3 DNA reads TGTGCCAGCAGCCCTAACAAGGGGGCCCAGTACTTC.

V usage is TRBV4-3 and J usage is TRBJ2-1, with 10 positions matching TRBD1. The germline V gene has CDR1 LGHNA and CDR2 YSLEER. The CDR3 is 18 residues long. J lost 8 bases, V lost 2 bases, and 15 bases had no gene match. CDR3 coding DNA: TGCGCCAGCAGCCAATACCATAGCGGGACAGGGGTTGGGCATGAGCAGTTCTTC. Translation: CASSQYHSGTGVGHEQFF.

V is TRBV28 and J is TRBJ1-1; D unresolved. CDR1 and CDR2 from the germline V gene are MDHEN and SYDVKM. This CDR3 is built from 13 residues. The CDR3 is CGAKPEGNTEAFF. The CDR3 DNA reads as TGTGGCGCGAAGCCTGAGGGGAACACTGAAGCTTTCTTT.

In this sample, this clone turned up a few times. The J gene is TRBJ2-6, the V gene TRBV28; D is perhaps TRBD1 (5 bases). The CDR3 spans 16 residues. Germline loops: CDR1 MDHEN, CDR2 SYDVKM. The V end was cut by 6 bases, the J end by 0 bases, with 12 bases between. The CDR3 DNA is TGTGCCAGCAGAAGGGGCGAATCCTCTGGGGCCAACGTCCTGACTTTC. Its translation is CASRRGESSGANVLTF.

This chain uses TRBV2 with TRBJ2-5; tentative D call: TRBD1 (5 bases). CDR1 SNHLY and CDR2 FYNNEI come from the germline V gene. There are 13 residues in the CDR3. V was trimmed by 3 bases and J by 3 bases, leaving 8 bases between them. This chain's CDR3 is CASSELGEETQYF. In DNA, the CDR3 is TGTGCCAGCAGTGAGTTAGGGGAAGAGACCCAGTACTTC.

This chain connects TRBV6-5 to TRBJ1-1; a possible D gene is TRBD1 (5 bases). CDR3 size: 16 residues. The germline V gene encodes CDR1 MNHEY and CDR2 SVGAGI. Trimming removed 0 bases from V and 3 bases from J, with 14 bases in between. The CDR3: CASSYSTQGYHTEAFF. In nucleotides, the CDR3 is TGTGCCAGCAGTTACTCGACCCAGGGCTATCACACTGAAGCTTTCTTT.

The CDR3: CASSLAARSVTYGYTF. The DNA of the CDR3 is TGCGCCAGCAGCTTGGCCGCTAGGTCCGTAACCTATGGCTACACCTTC. The gene calls are TRBV5-1 and TRBJ1-2; D not resolved. Trimming removed 0 bases at V and 4 bases at J, with 16 bases between. CDR3 length: 16 residues. CDR1 is SGHRS, CDR2 YFSETQ, per germline.

V usage is TRBV7-3 and J usage is TRBJ1-2; possibly TRBD1 for D (6 bases). Germline CDR1 is SGHTA and CDR2 is FQGTGA. Trimming shortened V by 4 bases and J by 8 bases, and 26 bases separated the two germline ends. The CDR3 loop spans 17 amino acids. In DNA, the CDR3 is TGTGCCAGCAGCTCTAACCCAGGACAGACCGGAGGTCTCGGCTACACCTTC. This gives the protein CASSSNPGQTGGLGYTF.

The chain links TRBV5-1 to TRBJ2-7, with a weak D call TRBD1 (5 bases). CDR3 length equals 14 residues. The V gene's germline CDR1 is SGHRS and CDR2 YFSETQ. V was pared by 0 bases and J by 3 bases, with 10 bases between. CDR3 DNA sequence: TGCGCCAGCAGCTTGGCCAGGGTGAGCTACGAGCAGTACTTC. Amino acid sequence: CASSLARVSYEQYF.

V gene TRBV2 combines with J gene TRBJ2-7; possible D gene TRBD2, 5 bases. V gave up 8 bases and J gave up 3 bases, with 23 bases separating them. The CDR3 totals 16 residues. Germline V gene sequence: CDR1 SNHLY, CDR2 FYNNEI. The CDR3 nucleotides read TGTGCCAGCCGACCGGACTTGAATCGGTGGGACTACGAGCAGTACTTC. Encoded protein: CASRPDLNRWDYEQYF.

The chain joins TRBV12-3 or TRBV12-4 to TRBJ1-5; a possible D gene is TRBD1 (5 bases). The V gene lost 5 bases and the J gene lost 9 bases, with 8 bases spanning the gap. The CDR3 consists of 11 residues. CDR3: CASSTTGPQHF. The CDR3 DNA sequence: TGTGCCAGCAGTACCACAGGGCCCCAGCATTTT.

DNA for the CDR3: TGTGCCAGCAGCCGCTCTAACGCGGGCAATGAGCAGTTCTTC. The encoded protein is CASSRSNAGNEQFF. The chain links TRBV6-5 to TRBJ2-1, with D perhaps TRBD2 (5 bases). Per germline, CDR1 MNHEY and CDR2 SVGAGI. The CDR3 runs 14 residues. Deletions cut 6 bases from V and 6 bases from J, with 15 bases between.

The genes are TRBV9 and TRBJ2-5; possible D gene TRBD2, 6 bases. Germline-derived CDR1 and CDR2 are SGDLS and YYNGEE. The CDR3 runs 16 residues. V gave up 4 bases and J gave up 0 bases, with 16 bases separating them. The CDR3 DNA is TGTGCCAGCAGCAAGCGACTAGAGCTGTACCAAGAGACCCAGTACTTC. Protein product: CASSKRLELYQETQYF.

The chain links TRBV24-1 to TRBJ2-7, with 14 nucleotides matching TRBD2. The CDR3 is 19 amino acids. Germline lookup yields CDR1 KGHDR and CDR2 SFDVKD. J gave up 0 bases and V 1 base, and 7 bases lay outside the gene matches. The CDR3 region is CATSDLGLAGGGGSYEQYF. CDR3 sequence (DNA): TGTGCCACCAGTGATTTAGGACTAGCGGGAGGAGGGGGCTCCTACGAGCAGTACTTC.

The V and J genes are TRBV28 and TRBJ1-2; a weak D match, TRBD1 (5 bases). There are 16 residues in the CDR3. V was pared by 8 bases and J by 1 base, with 20 bases between. Germline V gene sequence: CDR1 MDHEN, CDR2 SYDVKM. Written as DNA, the CDR3 is TGTGCCAGCCATCAGGGCATTACTCTCCTTAACTATGGCTACACCTTC. It translates to CASHQGITLLNYGYTF.

The CDR3 loop reads CASSVASFSKGAGTGELFF. As DNA, the CDR3 is TGTGCCAGCAGCGTAGCTAGTTTTTCCAAGGGGGCGGGCACCGGGGAGCTGTTTTTT. The rearrangement uses TRBV9 and TRBJ2-2; 7 nucleotides agree with TRBD1. Germline V gene sequence: CDR1 SGDLS, CDR2 YYNGEE. This CDR3 spans 19 amino acids. V gave up 0 bases and J gave up 4 bases; unmatched junction bases: 15. The full variable domain, its missing parts supplied by reference TRBV9 and TRBJ2-2, is DSGVTQTPKHLITATGQRVTLRCSPRSGDLSVYWYQQSLDQGLQFLIQYYNGEERAKGNILERFSAQQFPDLHSELNLSSLELGDSALYFCASSVASFSKGAGTGELFFGEGSRLTVL.

This clone has a single count. This chain joins TRBV5-6 and TRBJ1-1, with TRBD1 as a possible D gene (5 bases). The CDR3 length is 13 residues. The germline V and J ends were trimmed by 2 bases and 9 bases, with 14 bases remaining between them. Looked up from germline, CDR1 is SGHDT and CDR2 is YYEEEE. CDR3 amino acids: CASSFRAAKKAFF. DNA for the CDR3: TGTGCCAGCAGCTTCAGGGCAGCCAAAAAAGCTTTCTTT.

The count of this clone is one. The chain recombines TRBV4-3 with TRBJ1-1, with a tentative D call TRBD1 (6 bases). CDR3 length equals 15 residues. V was clipped by 0 bases and J by 3 bases, with 11 bases between them. The germline CDR1 and CDR2 sequences are LGHNA and YSLEER. CDR3: CASSQEWGRDTEAFF. The CDR3 coding sequence is TGCGCCAGCAGCCAAGAGTGGGGGCGGGACACTGAAGCTTTCTTT.

The rearrangement uses TRBV7-2 and TRBJ2-7, with D perhaps matching TRBD1 (6 bases). Trimming took off 5 bases at V and 3 bases at J, with 8 bases between the two ends. The CDR3 has 12 amino acids. Germline V gene data show CDR1 as SGHTA and CDR2 as FQGNSA. CDR3 sequence reads: CASSATGYEQYF. CDR3 DNA: TGTGCCAGCAGCGCGACAGGCTACGAGCAGTACTTC.

The CDR3 protein is CASSPGTTGNTIYF. The CDR3 DNA reads TGTGCCAGCTCACCAGGGACAACTGGAAACACCATATATTTT. The chain has TRBV18 and TRBJ1-3; a weak D match, TRBD1 (6 bases). CDR3 length: 14 amino acids. Trimming stripped 2 bases from V and 2 bases from J, with 7 bases between. Per the germline V gene, CDR1 is KGHSH and CDR2 is LQKENI.

V gene TRBV4-1 combines with J gene TRBJ2-3, with 7 bases aligning to TRBD2. There are 17 residues in the CDR3. With 2 bases clipped from V and 0 bases from J, the junction kept 8 bases outside the gene matches. Germline V gene sequence: CDR1 MGHRA, CDR2 YSYEKL. CDR3 residues: CASSQLIAGSSTDTQYF. The CDR3 DNA reads as TGCGCCAGCAGCCAACTAATAGCGGGCTCTAGCACAGATACGCAGTATTTT.

Concerning this clone itself: Within the sample, other DNA sequences also encode this same CDR3. The CDR3 DNA reads as TGTGCCAGCAGTTCTGGACTAGCGGGTTCCTACGAGCAGTACTTC. Its translation: CASSSGLAGSYEQYF. V and J are TRBV28 and TRBJ2-7, with 11 bases lining up with TRBD2. Germline CDR1 reads MDHEN; CDR2 reads SYDVKM. This CDR3 is 15 amino acids long. V was pared by 4 bases and J by 1 base, with 3 bases of the junction left unmatched.